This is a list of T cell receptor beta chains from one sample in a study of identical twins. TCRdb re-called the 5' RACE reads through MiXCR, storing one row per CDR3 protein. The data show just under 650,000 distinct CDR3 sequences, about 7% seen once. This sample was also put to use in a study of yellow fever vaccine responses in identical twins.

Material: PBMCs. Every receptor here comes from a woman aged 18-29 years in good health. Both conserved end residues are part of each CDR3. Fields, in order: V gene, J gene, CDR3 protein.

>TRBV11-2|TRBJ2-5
CASSLVASGGTTQETQYF
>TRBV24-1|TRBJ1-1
CATRGKEGANTEAFF
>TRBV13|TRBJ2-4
CACCSSGTSGRKSKNIQYF
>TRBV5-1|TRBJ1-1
CASSLEGQGIANTEAFF
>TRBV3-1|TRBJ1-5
CASSQGTGMGNQPQHF
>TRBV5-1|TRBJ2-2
CASSSATQVFNTGELFF
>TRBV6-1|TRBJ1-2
CASSEVGTRMGGYTF
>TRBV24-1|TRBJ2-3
CATSAYRDLATEDTQYF
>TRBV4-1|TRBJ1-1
CASSSPTEGTEAFF
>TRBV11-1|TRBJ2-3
CASSPWDLHPTDTQYF
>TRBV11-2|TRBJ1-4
CASSATGIINEKLFF
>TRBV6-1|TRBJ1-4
CASSRNPGLLEKLFF
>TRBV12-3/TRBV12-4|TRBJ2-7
CASSLAVGGYEQYF
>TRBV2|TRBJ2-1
CASRAGLAGESEQFF
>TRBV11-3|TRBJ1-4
CASSLVGTRDEKLFF
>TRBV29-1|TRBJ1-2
CSVEGQGELYGYTF
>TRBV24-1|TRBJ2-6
CATSPDGANVLTF
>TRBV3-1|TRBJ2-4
CASRRGMGQNIQYF